This entry lists 26 T cell receptor beta chains sequenced from one sample in a study of T cell repertoires in cytomegalovirus infection (dated by TCRdb to the late 2010s). The sample's treatment or condition label is to be understood as: in vitro stimulation with specific CMV peptide epitopes to enrich CMV-specific T cells. The antigens of these receptors remain unknown. The instrument given in TCRdb is Illumina HiSeq 1500. Through fastp at Q25 and MiXCR, TCRdb rebuilt clones from the public reads, retaining in-frame beta chains. Records with the same CDR3 protein are collapsed into one entry carrying the most frequent genes and DNA. For this sample there are hundreds of thousands of distinct CDR3 sequences; less than 40% appear just once. The ten largest clones take up around an eighth of the sample. Sequencing used cultured CD8+ T cells from PBMCs, obtained from culture after CMV antigen stimulation. The receptors shown here come from a human donor in good health (CMV status not recorded). Some clones in this sample may be carry-over from other donors' samples.

The chain has TRBV20-1 and TRBJ2-7; D uncertain. Trimming took off 6 bases at V and 0 bases at J, with 15 bases between the two ends. Per germline, CDR1 DFQATT and CDR2 SNEGSKA (reference sequence). The CDR3 consists of 14 residues. CDR3 region: CSALNYPSSYEQYF. As DNA, the CDR3 is TGCAGTGCGCTTAACTACCCGAGCTCCTACGAGCAGTACTTC.

This clonotype showed up just a few times. J is TRBJ2-3 and V is TRBV4-2; 8 bases map to TRBD1. The CDR3 has 16 amino acids. After removal of 2 bases from V and 2 bases from J, the junction contained 6 bases not matched to a gene. Looked up from germline, CDR1 is LGHNA and CDR2 is YNFKEQ. Written as DNA, the CDR3 is TGTGCCAGCAGCCAAAAGACAGGGGTGAACACAGATACGCAGTATTTT. Protein sequence: CASSQKTGVNTDTQYF.

This clonotype was seen only a few times. The rearrangement joins TRBV25-1 to TRBJ2-5; unclear D gene. V was trimmed by 6 bases and J by 4 bases, leaving 15 bases between them. Germline CDR1 is MGHDK and CDR2 is SYGVNS. CDR3 length: 14 residues. The CDR3, as DNA: TGTGCCAGCAGCTACTACGTATCTAGAGAGACCCAGTACTTC. Its translation: CASSYYVSRETQYF.

This clonotype has only a few counts. The V and J genes are TRBV27 and TRBJ2-2; no definite D call. The CDR3 covers 14 residues. Per germline, CDR1 MNHEY and CDR2 SMNVEV (reference sequence). V gave up 0 bases and J gave up 6 bases, with 8 bases separating them. CDR3 in DNA: TGTGCCAGCAGTTTATCCAGTTCCGCCGGGGAGCTGTTTTTT. It translates to CASSLSSSAGELFF.

The gene calls are TRBV20-1 and TRBJ2-7; D ambiguous. Germline CDR1 DFQATT, CDR2 SNEGSKA (reference sequence). The CDR3 sequence is 14 residues long. V dropped 6 bases and J dropped 4 bases, with 19 bases sitting between them. The CDR3 DNA sequence: TGCAGTGCCGCAGCGCGAGATCGGGTGTACGAGCAGTACTTC. Translating it yields CSAAARDRVYEQYF.

The chain carries TRBV10-3 and TRBJ2-3; no reliable D call. The CDR3 is 11 residues long. Trimming pared 3 bases from V and 10 bases from J, leaving 8 bases between. Germline lookup yields CDR1 ENHRY and CDR2 SYGVKD. CDR3 in amino acids: CAISDPFPQYF. In nucleotides, the CDR3 is TGTGCCATCAGTGATCCGTTCCCGCAGTATTTT.

This clonotype appeared a few times. V and J are TRBV7-9 and TRBJ2-1; D gene uncertain. CDR3 length: 13 amino acids. Germline lookup yields CDR1 SEHNR and CDR2 FQNEAQ (reference sequence). Trimming shortened V by 1 base and J by 7 bases, and 8 bases separated the two germline ends. The DNA for the CDR3 is TGTGCCAGCAGCTTAGATCCAAGGAATGAGCAGTTCTTC. This encodes CASSLDPRNEQFF.

Concerning this clonotype: A much larger clone lies a single base off, so this may be a read error. The chain is built from TRBV7-9 and TRBJ1-2; possibly TRBD1 for D (5 bases). V dropped 5 bases and J dropped 8 bases, with 15 bases sitting between them. Germline lookup yields CDR1 SEHNR and CDR2 FQNEAQ (reference sequence). The CDR3 extends over 13 amino acids. The CDR3 is CASSPETQGGYTF. DNA of the CDR3: TGTGCCAGCAGCCCAGAAACCCAGGGAGGCTACACCTTC. Full variable domain (remainder filled in from reference TRBV7-9 and TRBJ1-2): DTGVSQNPRHKITKRGQNVTFRCDPISEHNRLYWYRQTLGQGPEFLTYFQNEAQLEKSRLLSDRFSAERPKGSFSTLEIQRTEQGDSAMYLCASSPETQGGYTFGSGTRLTVV.

In its sample, this clonotype was seen once. V gene TRBV5-8 combines with J gene TRBJ2-3; D gene uncertain. Germline CDR1 and CDR2: SGHTS and YDEGEE. The CDR3 totals 14 residues. The germline V and J ends were trimmed by 0 bases and 4 bases, with 9 bases remaining between them. The CDR3 DNA is TGTGCCAGCAGCTTGGCACAGCCCGCAGATACGCAGTATTTT. It codes for CASSLAQPADTQYF.

The rearrangement uses TRBV6-2 or TRBV6-3 and TRBJ2-3, with D uncertain. There are 17 residues in the CDR3. From germline, CDR1 is MNHEY and CDR2 SVGEGT. V lost 0 bases and J 1 base, leaving 14 bases between the germline ends. CDR3 DNA sequence: TGTGCCAGCAGTTACTCGACTTTAGGATGGGGCACAGATACGCAGTATTTT. Amino acids: CASSYSTLGWGTDTQYF.

There are many counts of this clonotype. V is TRBV7-2 and J is TRBJ2-5, with 12 bases matching TRBD2. Germline V gives CDR1 SGHTA, CDR2 FQGNSA. The CDR3 has 20 amino acids. The V segment lost 1 base and the J segment 0 bases; nucleotides outside the gene matches: 12. The CDR3 sequence is CASSLGSVTSGGPNQETQYF. In DNA, the CDR3 is TGTGCCAGCAGCTTAGGTTCAGTGACTAGCGGGGGACCGAACCAAGAGACCCAGTACTTC.

A few counts support this clonotype. This chain links TRBV4-1 with TRBJ2-1; 10 positions match TRBD2. Trimming cost V 3 bases and J 1 base; bases outside gene matches: 3. CDR3 size: 16 residues. In germline, CDR1 is MGHRA, CDR2 YSYEKL. The CDR3 DNA sequence: TGCGCCAGCAGCCATCCGGGACTAGCGTCCTACAATGAGCAGTTCTTC. As protein: CASSHPGLASYNEQFF.

The V gene is TRBV4-1, the J gene TRBJ2-7; 8 nucleotides match TRBD2. Germline CDR1 reads MGHRA; CDR2 reads YSYEKL. The CDR3 loop spans 14 amino acids. Germline trimming cut 5 bases from V and 4 bases from J; bases unmatched to any gene: 7. The CDR3 loop reads CASSSREGPYEQYV. Written as DNA, the CDR3 is TGCGCCAGCAGCTCCCGGGAGGGGCCGTACGAGCAGTACGTC.

The chain carries TRBV5-1 and TRBJ2-3, with TRBD1 identical over 7 bases. Germline-derived CDR1 and CDR2 are SGHRS and YFSETQ. The ends lost 0 bases at V and 7 bases at J; junction bases unmatched: 5. CDR3 size: 14 residues. This CDR3 reads CASSLADRANTQYF. CDR3 nucleotides: TGCGCCAGCAGCTTGGCCGACAGGGCAAATACGCAGTATTTT.

The chain recombines TRBV10-2 with TRBJ2-7; tentative D call: TRBD2 (6 bases). The CDR3 contains 13 residues. Germline V gene sequence: CDR1 WSHSY, CDR2 SAAADI. V lost 6 bases, J lost 8 bases, and 17 bases lay in between. The DNA for the CDR3 is TGCGCCAGCAGAGGGCCGAACCGGGGGAAGCAGTACTTC. Protein product: CASRGPNRGKQYF.

The chain employs TRBV4-2 and TRBJ2-7, with D unresolved. The CDR3 length is 15 residues. Germline V gene data show CDR1 as LGHNA and CDR2 as YNFKEQ. Trimming cost V 0 bases and J 2 bases, with 11 bases left between them. In DNA, the CDR3 is TGTGCCAGCAGCCAAGATCGTGACGTCACCTACGAGCAGTACTTC. Its protein product is CASSQDRDVTYEQYF.

This clonotype was observed a handful of times. The chain uses TRBV28 and TRBJ1-2; 10 positions match TRBD1. The CDR3 is made up of 16 amino acids. The junction had 12 bases not matched to a gene; V was cut back by 6 bases and J by 5 bases. Germline values: CDR1 MDHEN, CDR2 SYDVKM. This chain's CDR3 is CASRDRGRSVLYGYTF. The DNA for the CDR3 is TGTGCCAGCAGAGACAGGGGGCGGTCAGTCCTATATGGCTACACCTTC.

This clonotype was detected only a few times. This chain links TRBV7-9 with TRBJ1-6; TRBD1 matches at 7 bases. This CDR3 is 17 amino acids long. The V gene end was trimmed by 5 bases and the J gene end by 0 bases; junction bases not matched to a gene: 7. Germline CDR1 is SEHNR and CDR2 is FQNEAQ (reference sequence). CDR3 nucleotides: TGTGCCAGCAGCGTCGGACAGGCAATCTCCTATAATTCACCCCTCCACTTT. Encoded protein: CASSVGQAISYNSPLHF.

This clonotype occurred once. The chain combines TRBV19 with TRBJ2-7, with unresolved D. Germline V CDR1 and CDR2: LNHDA, SQIVND (reference sequence). The ends were cut back, 4 bases at V and 5 bases at J, with 18 bases in the middle. The CDR3 is 15 amino acids. CDR3 amino acids: CASSSYGRLGDEQYF. The CDR3 region has the DNA TGTGCCAGTAGTAGTTACGGGCGGCTCGGTGACGAGCAGTACTTC.

There are a few counts of this clonotype. This chain links TRBV6-5 with TRBJ2-1; TRBD2 matches at 12 bases. Unmatched junction bases numbered 11, after V lost 10 bases and J lost 10 bases. CDR1 and CDR2 (germline): MNHEY, SVGAGI. The CDR3 loop spans 14 amino acids. CDR3 nucleotide sequence: TGTGCCACCGGTCTAGCGGGGGGGCCTCGGGAGCAGTTCTTC. Its translation is CATGLAGGPREQFF.

As for this clonotype: This could be a read error, since a much larger clone is one nucleotide away. This chain links TRBV7-3 with TRBJ2-3; 8 bases agree with TRBD1. CDR1 is SGHTA, CDR2 FQGTGA, per germline. The CDR3 sequence is 16 residues long. The CDR3 DNA follows: TGTGCCAGCAACTTAACCGGAGGACAGGGAATAAATACGCAGTATTTT. As protein: CASNLTGGQGINTQYF.

The V and J genes are TRBV20-1 and TRBJ2-5, with D possibly being TRBD1 (6 bases). Germline-derived CDR1 and CDR2 are DFQATT and SNEGSKA (reference sequence). The CDR3 totals 14 residues. V lost 5 bases to trimming and J lost 2 bases, with 15 bases between them. CDR3 amino acids: CSAPWTVPQETQYF. The CDR3 nucleotides are TGCAGTGCTCCATGGACAGTCCCACAAGAGACCCAGTACTTC.

The DNA of the CDR3 is TGTGCCAGCAGCTTAAATAGGGGCTTCGCTTTATCTGAAGCTTTCTTT. Its protein product is CASSLNRGFALSEAFF. V gene TRBV7-9 combines with J gene TRBJ1-1, with D possibly TRBD1 on 5 matching bases. V was cut by 2 bases and J by 6 bases, with 19 bases left in between. The CDR3 is made up of 16 amino acids. The germline gives CDR1 SEHNR, CDR2 FQNEAQ (reference sequence).

This clonotype was detected many times. This sequence joins TRBV7-9 and TRBJ2-3, with D perhaps being TRBD1 or TRBD2 (5 bases each). CDR1 and CDR2 (germline): SEHNR, FQNEAQ (reference sequence). CDR3 length equals 13 residues. Trimming left V 3 bases short and J 5 bases short, with 9 bases between. DNA of the CDR3: TGTGCCAGCAGCTTGGGACCCTTAGATACGCAGTATTTT. Its translation: CASSLGPLDTQYF.

This clonotype was counted many times. V is TRBV28 and J is TRBJ1-5; 7 bases map to TRBD1. The CDR3 length is 15 residues. The junction had 9 bases not matched to a gene; V was cut back by 6 bases and J by 4 bases. Germline assignment: CDR1 MDHEN and CDR2 SYDVKM. CDR3: CASSLRQGSNQPQHF. For the CDR3, the DNA is TGTGCCAGCAGCTTAAGACAGGGATCGAATCAGCCCCAGCATTTT.

Concerning this clonotype: An end of the junction does not agree with germline; a read error may underlie this. CDR3 region: CVSRREINTGELFF. CDR3 bases: TGTGTCAGCCGCAGAGAAATAAACACCGGGGAGCTGTTTTTT. The chain uses TRBV6-1 and TRBJ2-2; D not resolved. The germline gives CDR1 MNHNS, CDR2 SASEGT. The CDR3 is 14 amino acids.